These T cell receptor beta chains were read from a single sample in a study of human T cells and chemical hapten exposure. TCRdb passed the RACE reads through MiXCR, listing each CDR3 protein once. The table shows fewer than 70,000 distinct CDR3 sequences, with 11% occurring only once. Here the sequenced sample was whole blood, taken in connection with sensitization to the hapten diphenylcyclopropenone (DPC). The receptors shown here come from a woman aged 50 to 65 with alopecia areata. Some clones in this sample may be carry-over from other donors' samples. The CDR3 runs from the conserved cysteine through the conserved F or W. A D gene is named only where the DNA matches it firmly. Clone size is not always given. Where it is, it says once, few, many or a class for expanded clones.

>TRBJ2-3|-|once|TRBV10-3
TGCGCCATCAGTGTGGCAGATACGCAGTATTTT
CAISVADTQYF
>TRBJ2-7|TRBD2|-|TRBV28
TGTGCCAGCCTGTCGGGAGGGACCGATTCCTACGAGCAGTACTTC
CASLSGGTDSYEQYF
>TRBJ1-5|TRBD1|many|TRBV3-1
TGTGCCAGCAGCCAAGATTCCGGACAGGGGGAATTCCGGCAGCCCCAGCATTTT
CASSQDSGQGEFRQPQHF
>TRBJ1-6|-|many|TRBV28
TGTGCCACCACCTGGGGACTGCCAAATTCACCCCTCCACTTT
CATTWGLPNSPLHF
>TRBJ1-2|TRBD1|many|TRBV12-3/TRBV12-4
TGTGCCAGCAGTTTAGCGGACAGGTTAGACTATGGCTACACCTTC
CASSLADRLDYGYTF
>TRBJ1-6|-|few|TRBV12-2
TGTGCAAGTCGCCGACCCCAGATCTTGGGATCACCCCTCCACTTT
CASRRPQILGSPLHF
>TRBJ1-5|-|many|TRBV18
TGTGCCAGCTCACGACCACAGGAGCCCCAGCATTTT
CASSRPQEPQHF
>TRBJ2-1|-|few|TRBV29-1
TGCAGCGTTTCCGGCGGAGGGCAGTTCTTC
CSVSGGGQFF
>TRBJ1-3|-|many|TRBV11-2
TGTGCCAGCAGCTTATTACGGGCTGGCGGAAACACCATATATTTT
CASSLLRAGGNTIYF
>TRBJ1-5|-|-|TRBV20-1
TGCAGTGCTAGAGATGCGGGGAACGGCAATCAGCCCCAGCATTTT
CSARDAGNGNQPQHF
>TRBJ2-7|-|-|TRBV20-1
TGTAGTGCTAGAGATCGTAAACTAGCAATTTCCTACGAGCAGTACTTC
CSARDRKLAISYEQYF
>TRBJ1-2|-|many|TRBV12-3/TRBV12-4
TGTGCCAGCGTATCGGGGGGCCGTAACTATGGCTACACCTTC
CASVSGGRNYGYTF
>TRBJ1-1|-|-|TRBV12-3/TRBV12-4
TGTGCCAGCAGTTCTATTATCCGACTGAACACTGAAGCTTTCTTT
CASSSIIRLNTEAFF
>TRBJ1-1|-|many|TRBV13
TGTGCCAGCAGCAGTACCCGACGCACTGAAGCTTTCTTT
CASSSTRRTEAFF
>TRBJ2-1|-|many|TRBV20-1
TGCAGTGCTGGCCCCGCGGGGTGGGGCGGGGAGCAGTTCTTC
CSAGPAGWGGEQFF
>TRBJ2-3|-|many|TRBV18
TGTGCCAGCTCACCACTGGACACAGATACGCAGTATTTT
CASSPLDTDTQYF